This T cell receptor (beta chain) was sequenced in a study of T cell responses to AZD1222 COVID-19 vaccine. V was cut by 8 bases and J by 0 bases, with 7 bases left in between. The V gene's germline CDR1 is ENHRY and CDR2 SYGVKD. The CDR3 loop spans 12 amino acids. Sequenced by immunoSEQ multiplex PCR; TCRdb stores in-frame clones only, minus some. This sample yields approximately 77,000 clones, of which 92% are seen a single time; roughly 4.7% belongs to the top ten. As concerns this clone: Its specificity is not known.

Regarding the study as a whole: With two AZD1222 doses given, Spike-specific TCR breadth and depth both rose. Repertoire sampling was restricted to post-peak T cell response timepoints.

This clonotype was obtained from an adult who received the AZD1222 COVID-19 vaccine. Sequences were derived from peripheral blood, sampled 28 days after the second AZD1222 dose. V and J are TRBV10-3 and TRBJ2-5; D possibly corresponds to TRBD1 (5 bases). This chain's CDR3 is CAIGANQETQYF. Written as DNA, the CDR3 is TGTGCCATCGGGGCGAACCAAGAGACCCAGTACTTC.